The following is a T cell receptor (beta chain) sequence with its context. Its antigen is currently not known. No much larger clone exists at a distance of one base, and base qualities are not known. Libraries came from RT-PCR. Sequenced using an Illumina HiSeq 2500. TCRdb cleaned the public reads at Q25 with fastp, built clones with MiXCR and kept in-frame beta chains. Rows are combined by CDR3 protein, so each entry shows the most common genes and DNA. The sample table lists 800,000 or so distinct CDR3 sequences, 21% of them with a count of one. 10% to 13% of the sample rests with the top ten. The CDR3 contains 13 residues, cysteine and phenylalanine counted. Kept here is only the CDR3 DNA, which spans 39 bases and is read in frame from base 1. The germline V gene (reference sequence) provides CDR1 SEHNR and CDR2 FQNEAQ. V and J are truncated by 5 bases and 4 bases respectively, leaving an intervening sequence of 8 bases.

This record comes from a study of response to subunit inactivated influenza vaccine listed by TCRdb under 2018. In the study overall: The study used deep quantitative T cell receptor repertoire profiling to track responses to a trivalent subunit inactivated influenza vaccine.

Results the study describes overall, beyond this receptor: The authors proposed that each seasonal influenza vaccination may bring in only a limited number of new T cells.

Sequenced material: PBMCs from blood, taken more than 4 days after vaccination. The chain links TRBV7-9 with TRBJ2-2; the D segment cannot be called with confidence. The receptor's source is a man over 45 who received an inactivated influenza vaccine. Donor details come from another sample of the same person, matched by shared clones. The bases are TGTGCCAGCAGCCCTATTTTCACCGGGGAGCTGTTTTTT. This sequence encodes CASSPIFTGELFF.